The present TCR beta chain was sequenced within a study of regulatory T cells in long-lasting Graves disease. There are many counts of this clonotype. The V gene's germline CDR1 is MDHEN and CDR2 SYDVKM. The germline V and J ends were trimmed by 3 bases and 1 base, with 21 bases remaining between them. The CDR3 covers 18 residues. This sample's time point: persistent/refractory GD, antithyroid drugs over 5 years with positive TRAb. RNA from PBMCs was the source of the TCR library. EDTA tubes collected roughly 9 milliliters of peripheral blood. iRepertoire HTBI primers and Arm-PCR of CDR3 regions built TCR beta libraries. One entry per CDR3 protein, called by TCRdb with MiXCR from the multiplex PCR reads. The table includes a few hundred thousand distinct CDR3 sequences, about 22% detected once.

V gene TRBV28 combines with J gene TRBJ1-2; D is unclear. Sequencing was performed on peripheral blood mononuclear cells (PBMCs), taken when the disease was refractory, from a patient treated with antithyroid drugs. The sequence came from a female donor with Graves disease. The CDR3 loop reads CASSLVRPRRAFNYGYTF. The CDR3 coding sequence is TGTGCCAGCAGTTTGGTCCGACCCAGGCGGGCCTTTAACTATGGCTACACCTTC.